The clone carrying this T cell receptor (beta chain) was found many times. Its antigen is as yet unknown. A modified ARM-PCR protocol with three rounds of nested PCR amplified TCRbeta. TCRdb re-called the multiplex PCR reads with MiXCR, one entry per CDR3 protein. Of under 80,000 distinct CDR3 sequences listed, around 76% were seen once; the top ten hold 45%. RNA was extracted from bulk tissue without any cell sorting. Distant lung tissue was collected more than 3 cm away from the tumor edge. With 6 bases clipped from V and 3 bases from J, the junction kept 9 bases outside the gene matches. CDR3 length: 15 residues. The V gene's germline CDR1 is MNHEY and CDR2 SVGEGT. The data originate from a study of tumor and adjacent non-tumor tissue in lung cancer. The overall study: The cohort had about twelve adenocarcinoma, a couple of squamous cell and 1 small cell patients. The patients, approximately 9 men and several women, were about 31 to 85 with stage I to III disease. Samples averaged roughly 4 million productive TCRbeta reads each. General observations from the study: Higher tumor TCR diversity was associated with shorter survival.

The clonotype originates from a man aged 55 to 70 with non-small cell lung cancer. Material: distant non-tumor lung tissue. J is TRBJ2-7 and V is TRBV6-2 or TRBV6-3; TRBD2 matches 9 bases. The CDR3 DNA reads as TGTGCCAGCAGCCGAGCGGGACTAGCTATCTACGAGCAGTACTTC. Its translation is CASSRAGLAIYEQYF.